The sequence of this T cell receptor beta chain was determined in a study of blood T cell repertoires in COVID-19. At the level of the study: The study drew acute and convalescent COVID-19 samples from the United States, Italy and Spain. Sources were T cells, B-cell-depleted T cells, or PBMCs; the material itself was cDNA or gDNA.

How the authors handled the data: Estimation of nucleated cell counts was performed using reference gene primer amplification. Method: immunoSEQ multiplex PCR; TCRdb's copy keeps in-frame clones and lacks some. The V and J calls and the clone size are those of that table, but D and trimming were determined from the DNA. The profile shows about 49,000 clones, about 85% of them singletons. The CDR3 is made up of 16 amino acids. Germline loops: CDR1 MNHNS, CDR2 SASEGT. V lost 0 bases and J lost 2, with 8 bases in between. This clonotype was obtained from a man aged 40-49 years with active COVID-19. Sample: peripheral blood. The gene calls are TRBV6-1 and TRBJ2-6; maybe TRBD1 (5 bases). This chain's CDR3 is CASSEAGAAGANVLTF. CDR3 coding DNA: TGTGCCAGCAGTGAAGCAGGGGCGGCTGGGGCCAACGTCCTGACTTTC.